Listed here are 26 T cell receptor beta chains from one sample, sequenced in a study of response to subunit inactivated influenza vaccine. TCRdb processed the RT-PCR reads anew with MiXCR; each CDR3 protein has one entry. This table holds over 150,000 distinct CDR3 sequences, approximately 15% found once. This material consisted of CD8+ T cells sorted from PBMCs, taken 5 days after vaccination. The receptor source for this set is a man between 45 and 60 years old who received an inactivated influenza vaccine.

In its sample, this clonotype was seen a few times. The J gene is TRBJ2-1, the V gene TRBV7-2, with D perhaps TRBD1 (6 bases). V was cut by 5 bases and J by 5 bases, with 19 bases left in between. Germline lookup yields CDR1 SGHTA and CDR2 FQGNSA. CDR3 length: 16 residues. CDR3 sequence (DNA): TGTGCCAGCAGCCCCCGATACAGGGCCATCGACAATGAGCAGTTCTTC. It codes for CASSPRYRAIDNEQFF.

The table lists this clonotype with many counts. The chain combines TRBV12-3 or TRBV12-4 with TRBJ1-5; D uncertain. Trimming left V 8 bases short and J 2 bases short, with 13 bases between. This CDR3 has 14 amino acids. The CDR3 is CASANGWGNQPQHF. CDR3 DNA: TGTGCCAGCGCGAACGGCTGGGGCAATCAGCCCCAGCATTTT.

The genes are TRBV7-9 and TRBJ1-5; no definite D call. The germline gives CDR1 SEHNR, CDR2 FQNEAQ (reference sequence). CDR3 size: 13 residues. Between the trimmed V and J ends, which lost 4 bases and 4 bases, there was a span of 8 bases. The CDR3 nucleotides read TGTGCCAGCAGCTCCGATTGGAATCAGCCCCAGCATTTT. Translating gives CASSSDWNQPQHF.

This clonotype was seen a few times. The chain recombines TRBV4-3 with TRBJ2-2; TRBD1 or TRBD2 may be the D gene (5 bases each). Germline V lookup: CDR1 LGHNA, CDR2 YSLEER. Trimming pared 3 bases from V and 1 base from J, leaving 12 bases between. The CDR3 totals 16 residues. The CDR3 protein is CASSHHTGGNTGELFF. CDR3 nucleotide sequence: TGCGCCAGCAGCCACCACACAGGAGGGAACACCGGGGAGCTGTTTTTT.

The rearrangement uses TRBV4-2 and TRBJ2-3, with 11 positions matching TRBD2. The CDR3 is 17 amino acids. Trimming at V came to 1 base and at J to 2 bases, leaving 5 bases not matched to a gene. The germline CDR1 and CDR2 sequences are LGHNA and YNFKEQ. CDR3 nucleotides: TGTGCCAGCAGCCAAGTTCTAGCGGGAGGACCCACAGATACGCAGTATTTT. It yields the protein CASSQVLAGGPTDTQYF.

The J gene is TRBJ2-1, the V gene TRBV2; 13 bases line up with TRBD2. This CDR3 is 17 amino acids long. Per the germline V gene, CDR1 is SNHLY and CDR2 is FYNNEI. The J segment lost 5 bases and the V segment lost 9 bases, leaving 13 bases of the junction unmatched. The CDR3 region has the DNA TGTGCCAGTAAGGGGACTAGCGGGGCATTTTCGGACAATGAGCAGTTCTTC. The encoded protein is CASKGTSGAFSDNEQFF.

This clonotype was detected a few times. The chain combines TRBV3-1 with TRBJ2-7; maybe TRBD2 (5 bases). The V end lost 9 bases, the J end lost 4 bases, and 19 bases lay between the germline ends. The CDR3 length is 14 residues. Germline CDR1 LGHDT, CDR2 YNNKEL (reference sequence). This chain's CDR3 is CASSPYDGDYEQYF. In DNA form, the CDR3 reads TGTGCCAGTTCTCCCTACGACGGGGATTACGAGCAGTACTTC.

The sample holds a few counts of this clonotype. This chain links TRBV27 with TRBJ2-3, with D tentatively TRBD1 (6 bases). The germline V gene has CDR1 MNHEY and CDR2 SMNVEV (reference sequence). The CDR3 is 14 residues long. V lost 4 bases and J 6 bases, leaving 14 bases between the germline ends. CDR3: CASSWTASHDTQYF. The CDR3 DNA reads TGTGCCAGCAGTTGGACAGCATCCCACGATACGCAGTATTTT.

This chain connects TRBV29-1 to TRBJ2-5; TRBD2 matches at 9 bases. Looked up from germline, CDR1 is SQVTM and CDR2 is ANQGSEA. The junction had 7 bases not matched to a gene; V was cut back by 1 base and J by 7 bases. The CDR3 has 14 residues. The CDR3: CSVEARQLAGTQYF. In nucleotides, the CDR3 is TGCAGCGTTGAAGCCCGGCAACTAGCGGGGACCCAGTACTTC.

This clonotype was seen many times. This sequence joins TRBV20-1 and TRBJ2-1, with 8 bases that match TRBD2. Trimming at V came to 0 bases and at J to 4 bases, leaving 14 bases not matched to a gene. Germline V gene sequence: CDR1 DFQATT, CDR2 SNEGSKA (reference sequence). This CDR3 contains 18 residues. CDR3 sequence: CSARENTSGARRYNEQFF. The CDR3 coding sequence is TGCAGTGCTAGAGAGAACACTAGCGGAGCCAGAAGATACAATGAGCAGTTCTTC.

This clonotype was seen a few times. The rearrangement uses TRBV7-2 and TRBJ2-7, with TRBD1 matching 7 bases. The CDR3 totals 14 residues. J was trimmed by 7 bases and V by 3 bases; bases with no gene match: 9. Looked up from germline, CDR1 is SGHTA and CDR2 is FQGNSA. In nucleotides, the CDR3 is TGTGCCAGCAGCTTCCTAGGGGGCCAAACGGAGCAGTACTTC. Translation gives CASSFLGGQTEQYF. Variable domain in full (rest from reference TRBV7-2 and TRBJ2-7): GAGVSQSPSNKVTEKGKDVELRCDPISGHTALYWYRQSLGQGLEFLIYFQGNSAPDKSGLPSDRFSAERTGGSVSTLTIQRTQQEDSAVYLCASSFLGGQTEQYFGPGTRLTVT.

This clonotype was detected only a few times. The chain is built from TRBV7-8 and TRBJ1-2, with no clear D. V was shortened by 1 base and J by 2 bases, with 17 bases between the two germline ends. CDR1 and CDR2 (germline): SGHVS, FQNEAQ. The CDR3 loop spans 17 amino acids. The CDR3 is CASSLVLIGVQNYGYTF. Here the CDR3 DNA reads TGTGCCAGCAGCTTAGTATTGATCGGGGTTCAGAACTATGGCTACACCTTC.

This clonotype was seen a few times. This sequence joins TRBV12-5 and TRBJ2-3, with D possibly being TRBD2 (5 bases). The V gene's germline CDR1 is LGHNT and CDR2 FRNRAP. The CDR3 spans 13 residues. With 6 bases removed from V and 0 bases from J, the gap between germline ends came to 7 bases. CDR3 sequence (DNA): TGTGCTAGTGGGCCGGGGAGCACAGATACGCAGTATTTT. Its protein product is CASGPGSTDTQYF.

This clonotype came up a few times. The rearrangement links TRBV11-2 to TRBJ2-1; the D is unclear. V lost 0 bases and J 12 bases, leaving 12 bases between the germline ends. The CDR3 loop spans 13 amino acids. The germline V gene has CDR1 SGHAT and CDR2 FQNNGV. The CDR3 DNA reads TGTGCCAGCAGCTTAGACTTAAGCAGAGGGCAGTTCTTC. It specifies CASSLDLSRGQFF.

The CDR3 reads CSVHSSGNTIYF. DNA for the CDR3: TGCAGCGTTCACAGCTCTGGAAACACCATATATTTT. V and J are TRBV29-1 and TRBJ1-3; D not certain. Germline CDR1 reads SQVTM; CDR2 reads ANQGSEA. The CDR3 is 12 residues long. The germline V and J ends were trimmed by 5 bases and 0 bases, with 5 bases remaining between them.

CDR3: CANRAGAVGEQFF. In DNA form, the CDR3 reads TGTGCGAACCGAGCGGGCGCAGTCGGTGAGCAGTTCTTC. V is TRBV7-9 and J is TRBJ2-1; D might be TRBD2 (6 bases). This CDR3 spans 13 amino acids. CDR1 and CDR2 from the germline V gene are SEHNR and FQNEAQ (reference sequence).

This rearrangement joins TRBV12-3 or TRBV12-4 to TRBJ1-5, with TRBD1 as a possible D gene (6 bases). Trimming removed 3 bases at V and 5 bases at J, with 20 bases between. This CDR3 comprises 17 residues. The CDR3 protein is CASSFWGYREEHQPQHF. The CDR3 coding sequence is TGTGCCAGCAGTTTTTGGGGGTACAGGGAGGAACATCAGCCCCAGCATTTT.

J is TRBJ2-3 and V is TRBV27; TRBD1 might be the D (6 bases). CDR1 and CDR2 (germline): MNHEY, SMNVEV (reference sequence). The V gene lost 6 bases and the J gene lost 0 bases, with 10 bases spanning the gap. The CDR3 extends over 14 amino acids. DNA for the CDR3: TGTGCCAGCAGGTGGACAGATAGCACAGATACGCAGTATTTT. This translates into CASRWTDSTDTQYF.

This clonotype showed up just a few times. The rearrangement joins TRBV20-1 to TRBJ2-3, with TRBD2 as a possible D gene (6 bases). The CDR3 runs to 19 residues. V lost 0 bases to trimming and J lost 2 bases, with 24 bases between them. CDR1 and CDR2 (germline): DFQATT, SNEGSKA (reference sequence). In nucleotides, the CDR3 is TGCAGTGCTAGAGATGCCGCAAGATCCTACCCGGGACTCACAGATACGCAGTATTTT. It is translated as CSARDAARSYPGLTDTQYF.

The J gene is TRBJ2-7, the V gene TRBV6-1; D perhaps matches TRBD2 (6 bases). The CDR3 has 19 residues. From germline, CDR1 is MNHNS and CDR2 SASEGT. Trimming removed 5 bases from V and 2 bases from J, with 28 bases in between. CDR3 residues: CASSRRVIPRDPLPYEQYF. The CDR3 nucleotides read TGTGCCAGCAGTAGGAGGGTGATCCCTCGGGACCCCCTGCCCTACGAGCAGTACTTC.

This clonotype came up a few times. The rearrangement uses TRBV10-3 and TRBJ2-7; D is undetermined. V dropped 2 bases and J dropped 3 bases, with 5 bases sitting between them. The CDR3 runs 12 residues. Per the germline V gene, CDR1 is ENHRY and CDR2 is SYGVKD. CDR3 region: CAISEPGYEQYF. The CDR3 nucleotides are TGTGCCATCAGTGAGCCCGGCTACGAGCAGTACTTC.

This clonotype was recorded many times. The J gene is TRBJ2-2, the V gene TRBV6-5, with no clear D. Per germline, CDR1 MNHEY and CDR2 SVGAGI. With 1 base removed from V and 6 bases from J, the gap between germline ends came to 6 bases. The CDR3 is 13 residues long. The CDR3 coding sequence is TGTGCCAGCAGTTACTTCCTCGCCGGGGAGCTGTTTTTT. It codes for CASSYFLAGELFF.

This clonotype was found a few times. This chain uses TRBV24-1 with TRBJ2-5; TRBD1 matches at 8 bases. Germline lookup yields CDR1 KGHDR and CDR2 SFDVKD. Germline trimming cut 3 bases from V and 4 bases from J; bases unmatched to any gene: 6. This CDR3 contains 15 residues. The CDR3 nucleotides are TGTGCCACCAGTGATATCCAGGGGGCGGGAGAGACCCAGTACTTC. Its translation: CATSDIQGAGETQYF.

Here the CDR3 reads CSVQDRTYNEQFF. As DNA, the CDR3 is TGCAGCGTTCAGGACAGGACTTACAATGAGCAGTTCTTC. This chain connects TRBV29-1 to TRBJ2-1, with 7 nucleotides matching TRBD1. Per germline, CDR1 SQVTM and CDR2 ANQGSEA. V dropped 5 bases and J dropped 4; count of bases not matched to a gene: 5. The CDR3 totals 13 residues.

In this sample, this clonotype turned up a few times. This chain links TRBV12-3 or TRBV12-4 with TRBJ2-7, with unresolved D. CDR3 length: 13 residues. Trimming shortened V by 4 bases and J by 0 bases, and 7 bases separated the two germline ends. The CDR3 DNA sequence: TGTGCCAGCAGTTACGATAGCTCCTACGAGCAGTACTTC. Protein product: CASSYDSSYEQYF.

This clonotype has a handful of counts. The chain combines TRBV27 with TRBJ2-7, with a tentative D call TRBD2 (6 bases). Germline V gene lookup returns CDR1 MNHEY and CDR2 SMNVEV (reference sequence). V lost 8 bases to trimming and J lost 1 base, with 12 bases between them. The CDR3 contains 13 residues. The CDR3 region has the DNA TGTGCCAGCCACGGGACTTTGTCCTACGAGCAGTACTTC. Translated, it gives CASHGTLSYEQYF.